Listed here is a single T cell receptor (beta chain). Its target is unknown. Data came from immunoSEQ multiplex PCR; TCRdb stores just in-frame clones and leaves some out. The table includes roughly 25,000 clones, roughly 80% detected once. The sample belongs to a study of vaccination effects on CD4 cells after COVID-19. For the study at large: Post-vaccine specimens were collected at a median of 72 days following the second dose.

Expansion with viral peptide pools was applied to antigen-specific CD4+ T cells by the ViraFEST assay prior to sequencing. The authors isolated CD4+ T cells after around nine days of culture. Of the BNT162b2 and mRNA-1273 vaccines, participants received two doses of one or the other. Sequencing was performed on CD4+ T cells from PBMCs cultured with SARS-CoV-2 spike peptides, taken after COVID-19 vaccination. This TCR was sampled from a human donor who received a COVID-19 vaccine.

The CDR3 loop is CASSLRAGASTDTQYF. In nucleotides, the CDR3 is TGTGCCAGCAGCCTACGAGCGGGGGCTAGCACAGATACGCAGTATTTT. The chain uses TRBV7-2 and TRBJ2-3; TRBD2 agrees at 8 bases. Unmatched junction bases numbered 7, after V lost 5 bases and J lost 0 bases. The germline V gene has CDR1 SGHTA and CDR2 FQGNSA. The CDR3 contains 16 residues.